This paragraph covers one T cell receptor beta chain sequence. Its antigen is unidentified. These data belong to a study of cytomegalovirus exposure and HLA in healthy donors. Study results and caveats: When presence/absence was analysed, sequencing depth was taken to be roughly uniform across donors.

Amplification used 60 Vbeta primers and 13 Jbeta primers. Only in-frame clones appear in the TCRdb table, and some are missing; sequencing was by immunoSEQ multiplex PCR. The data show approximately 190,000 clones, with roughly 87% seen just once and less than 1.3% held by the top ten. Trimming removed 8 bases from V and 5 bases from J, with 21 bases in between. This CDR3 is built from 15 residues. CDR1 SGHRS and CDR2 YFSETQ come from the germline V gene. The chain couples TRBV5-1 to TRBJ2-3; possible D gene TRBD2, 6 bases. The sample consisted of PBMCs. The clonotype was recovered from a boy aged 2-15 years in good health and CMV-seronegative. This CDR3 reads CASSRLESAGDTQYF. The CDR3, as DNA: TGCGCCAGTTCCCGACTAGAGTCGGCAGGAGATACGCAGTATTTT. Full variable domain (rest looked up from reference TRBV5-1 and TRBJ2-3): KAGVTQTPRYLIKTRGQQVTLSCSPISGHRSVSWYQQTPGQGLQFLFEYFSETQRNKGNFPGRFSGRQFSNSRSEMNVSTLELGDSALYLCASSRLESAGDTQYFGPGTRLTVL.